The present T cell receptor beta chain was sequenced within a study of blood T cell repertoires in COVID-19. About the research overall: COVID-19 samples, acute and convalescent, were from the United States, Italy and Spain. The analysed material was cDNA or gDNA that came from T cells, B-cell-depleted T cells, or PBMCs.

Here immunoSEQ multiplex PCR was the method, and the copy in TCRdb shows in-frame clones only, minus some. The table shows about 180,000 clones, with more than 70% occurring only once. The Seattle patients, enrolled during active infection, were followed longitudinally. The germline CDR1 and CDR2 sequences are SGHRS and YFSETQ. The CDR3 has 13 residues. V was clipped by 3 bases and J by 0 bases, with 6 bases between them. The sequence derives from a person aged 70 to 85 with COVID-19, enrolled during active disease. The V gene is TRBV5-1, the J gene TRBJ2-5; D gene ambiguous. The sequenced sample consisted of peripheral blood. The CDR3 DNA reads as TGCGCCAGCAGCTACAAGTACCAAGAGACCCAGTACTTC. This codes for CASSYKYQETQYF.